The 21 T cell receptor beta chains below come from one sample, sequenced in a study of T cells after yellow fever vaccination. MiXCR was run by TCRdb on the 5' RACE reads, yielding one entry per CDR3 protein. The sample includes 250,000 to 350,000 distinct CDR3 sequences, roughly 6.8% of them seen just once. Here the sequenced sample was PBMCs, taken roughly 45 days after the first yellow fever vaccination. The receptors were sampled from a man younger than 30 who received the YFV17D yellow fever vaccine.

V is TRBV10-3 and J is TRBJ2-7; D gene ambiguous. Germline-derived CDR1 and CDR2 are ENHRY and SYGVKD. Trimming cost V 5 bases and J 3 bases, with 20 bases left between them. The CDR3 contains 16 residues. CDR3 DNA sequence: TGTGCCATCAGTAAGATTAATGGGGTCGTCGGCTACGAGCAGTACTTC. Residues: CAISKINGVVGYEQYF.

This clonotype turned up a few times. The V and J genes are TRBV6-5 and TRBJ2-3; TRBD1 aligns across 7 bases. The CDR3 is 15 amino acids. J was trimmed by 0 bases and V by 6 bases; bases with no gene match: 6. Germline V gene data show CDR1 as MNHEY and CDR2 as SVGAGI. The CDR3 spells CASSYRGYSTDTQYF. DNA for the CDR3: TGTGCCAGCAGCTACAGGGGCTATAGCACAGATACGCAGTATTTT.

This clonotype occurred many times. The gene calls are TRBV4-1 and TRBJ2-7; the match to TRBD2 covers 15 bases. This CDR3 comprises 16 residues. The germline V gene encodes CDR1 MGHRA and CDR2 YSYEKL. V was clipped by 4 bases and J by 6 bases; unmatched bases: 7. For the CDR3, the DNA is TGCGCCAGCAGCCGCGACCGGACTAGCGGGGGGGTCGAGCAGTACTTC. Encoded protein: CASSRDRTSGGVEQYF.

V gene TRBV5-6 combines with J gene TRBJ1-5, with D possibly matching TRBD1 (5 bases). Germline loops: CDR1 SGHDT, CDR2 YYEEEE. V gave up 0 bases and J gave up 3 bases, with 10 bases separating them. The CDR3 contains 15 residues. The CDR3 nucleotides are TGTGCCAGCAGCTTGGCAGGGCTTCTCAATCAGCCCCAGCATTTT. This encodes CASSLAGLLNQPQHF. The full variable domain, its missing parts supplied by reference TRBV5-6 and TRBJ1-5, is DAGVTQSPTHLIKTRGQQVTLRCSPKSGHDTVSWYQQALGQGPQFIFQYYEEEERQRGNFPDRFSGHQFPNYSSELNVNALLLGDSALYLCASSLAGLLNQPQHFGDGTRLSIL.

This clonotype was seen ten or more times. V gene TRBV21-1 combines with J gene TRBJ1-3. TRBV21-1 is a known pseudogene. CDR3 length equals 18 residues. In DNA form, the CDR3 reads TGTGCCAGCGCCTTCCTAAGGGAATCGGGTCCCTCTGGAAACACCATATATTTT. Encoded protein: CASAFLRESGPSGNTIYF.

The V gene is TRBV10-3, the J gene TRBJ2-4, with 8 positions matching TRBD1. The ends lost 6 bases at V and 8 bases at J; junction bases unmatched: 6. Germline V gene lookup returns CDR1 ENHRY and CDR2 SYGVKD. The CDR3 extends over 13 amino acids. This CDR3 reads CAISQTGEDIQYF. As DNA, the CDR3 is TGTGCCATCAGCCAGACAGGGGAGGACATTCAGTACTTC.

This clonotype was recorded a few times. The V gene is TRBV12-3 or TRBV12-4, the J gene TRBJ2-7; 8 bases are a match to TRBD1. Trimming at V came to 8 bases and at J to 2 bases, leaving 11 bases not matched to a gene. The CDR3 length is 15 residues. The CDR3 DNA sequence: TGTGCCAGCGGCCACACCGGGACAGGCACCTACGAGCAGTACTTC. As protein: CASGHTGTGTYEQYF.

The J gene is TRBJ2-3, the V gene TRBV20-1, with TRBD1 matching 7 bases. CDR3 length: 15 amino acids. Germline CDR1 is DFQATT and CDR2 is SNEGSKA (reference sequence). J lost 0 bases, V lost 6 bases, and 9 bases had no gene match. DNA of the CDR3: TGCAGTGCAACCAATGGACAGGAGAGCACAGATACGCAGTATTTT. Its translation is CSATNGQESTDTQYF.

This clonotype came up a few times. The V and J genes are TRBV5-4 and TRBJ2-1; D possibly corresponds to TRBD1 (5 bases). Trimming removed 3 bases at V and 6 bases at J, with 13 bases between. The CDR3 spans 14 residues. Germline V gene data show CDR1 as SGHNT and CDR2 as YYREEE (reference sequence). In DNA form, the CDR3 reads TGTGCCAGCAGCTATGGGGCCCAGGGCAATGAGCAGTTCTTC. This codes for CASSYGAQGNEQFF.

In this sample, this clonotype turned up a few times. This sequence joins TRBV7-9 and TRBJ2-5, with 9 positions matching TRBD2. This CDR3 has 14 amino acids. V dropped 5 bases and J dropped 4; count of bases not matched to a gene: 5. Germline V gene lookup returns CDR1 SEHNR and CDR2 FQNEAQ (reference sequence). This CDR3 is CASSIPSGIETQYF. Here the CDR3 DNA reads TGTGCCAGCAGCATCCCTAGCGGGATAGAGACCCAGTACTTC.

The gene calls are TRBV5-1 and TRBJ1-4; a possible D gene is TRBD1 (5 bases). Trimming took off 4 bases at V and 0 bases at J, with 16 bases between the two ends. The CDR3 is made up of 17 amino acids. Germline V CDR1 and CDR2: SGHRS, YFSETQ. The DNA of the CDR3 is TGCGCCAGCAGCGGCAACTCAGGGACCGCAACTAATGAAAAACTGTTTTTT. Protein: CASSGNSGTATNEKLFF.

In its sample, this clonotype was seen a few times. The V call is TRBV11-2, the J call TRBJ2-6; D unclear. Germline assignment: CDR1 SGHAT and CDR2 FQNNGV. The CDR3 is made up of 16 amino acids. Trimming took 0 bases from V and 3 from J, leaving 9 bases between them. This chain's CDR3 is CASSLDGLGGANVLTF. In DNA form, the CDR3 reads TGTGCCAGCAGCTTAGATGGCCTCGGTGGGGCCAACGTCCTGACTTTC. Drawing the rest from reference TRBV11-2 and TRBJ2-6, the complete variable domain is EAGVAQSPRYKIIEKRQSVAFWCNPISGHATLYWYQQILGQGPKLLIQFQNNGVVDDSQLPKDRFSAERLKGVDSTLKIQPAKLEDSAVYLCASSLDGLGGANVLTFGAGSRLTVL.

This clonotype was seen a few times. V is TRBV20-1 and J is TRBJ2-5; a weak D match, TRBD2 (5 bases). The CDR3 loop spans 11 amino acids. Germline CDR1 and CDR2: DFQATT and SNEGSKA (reference sequence). The V end was cut by 3 bases, the J end by 4 bases, with 6 bases between. In DNA, the CDR3 is TGCAGTGCTAGCGAGGGAGAGACCCAGTACTTC. It encodes CSASEGETQYF.

This chain links TRBV15 with TRBJ1-1, with D perhaps TRBD1 (6 bases). This CDR3 region has 14 residues. Trimming shortened V by 4 bases and J by 1 base, and 10 bases separated the two germline ends. The germline V gene has CDR1 LNHNV and CDR2 YYDKDF (reference sequence). The CDR3, as DNA: TGTGCCACCAGCAAAACAGGGCAGAACACTGAAGCTTTCTTT. It specifies CATSKTGQNTEAFF.

This clonotype occurred a few times. The rearrangement joins TRBV12-3 or TRBV12-4 to TRBJ1-1; TRBD1 agrees at 7 bases. After removal of 4 bases from V and 11 bases from J, the junction contained 4 bases not matched to a gene. This CDR3 comprises 11 residues. CDR3 DNA sequence: TGTGCCAGCAGTTACAGGGGAGCGGCTTTCTTT. The encoded protein is CASSYRGAAFF.

This clonotype was seen a handful of times. This chain connects TRBV6-1 to TRBJ2-3; 8 bases are a match to TRBD2. Germline V gene sequence: CDR1 MNHNS, CDR2 SASEGT. The J segment lost 2 bases and the V segment lost 6 bases, leaving 10 bases of the junction unmatched. This CDR3 has 16 residues. The CDR3 loop is CASSPNSGINTDTQYF. The CDR3 nucleotides read TGTGCCAGCAGCCCCAATAGCGGGATTAACACAGATACGCAGTATTTT.

This clonotype has more than one count but fewer than ten. The genes are TRBV7-9 and TRBJ2-1; D could derive from TRBD1 or TRBD2 (5 bases each). The CDR3 length is 14 residues. The V end lost 5 bases, the J end lost 3 bases, and 11 bases lay between the germline ends. Germline V gene data show CDR1 as SEHNR and CDR2 as FQNEAQ (reference sequence). This CDR3 is CASSPRDHYNEQFF. The CDR3 DNA reads as TGTGCCAGCAGCCCCCGGGACCACTACAATGAGCAGTTCTTC.

This clonotype has a handful of counts. This sequence joins TRBV5-1 and TRBJ2-1, with 11 bases aligning to TRBD2. Germline loops: CDR1 SGHRS, CDR2 YFSETQ. There are 18 residues in the CDR3. V gave up 5 bases and J gave up 5 bases; unmatched junction bases: 15. The CDR3 is CASSDTGTSGLADNEQFF. CDR3 bases: TGCGCCAGCAGTGACACCGGGACTAGCGGCCTTGCTGACAATGAGCAGTTCTTC.

V is TRBV12-3 or TRBV12-4 and J is TRBJ2-1; 10 bases agree with TRBD1. Trimming removed 6 bases from V and 7 bases from J; junction bases left unmatched: 6. The CDR3 is made up of 14 amino acids. The CDR3 loop is CASSQTGGGNEQFF. CDR3 DNA sequence: TGTGCCAGCAGCCAGACAGGGGGCGGGAATGAGCAGTTCTTC.

The V and J genes are TRBV13 and TRBJ2-3; 11 bases align to TRBD1. The germline V gene encodes CDR1 PRHDT and CDR2 FYEKMQ (reference sequence). With V trimmed by 5 bases and J by 5 bases, 9 bases remained unmatched. The CDR3 has 16 amino acids. The CDR3 region has the DNA TGTGCCAGCAGCGCCCGGGACAGGGGGTCGGTAGATACGCAGTATTTT. Amino acids: CASSARDRGSVDTQYF. Filled out from reference TRBV13 and TRBJ2-3, the complete variable domain reads AAGVIQSPRHLIKEKRETATLKCYPIPRHDTVYWYQQGPGQDPQFLISFYEKMQSDKGSIPDRFSAQQFSDYHSELNMSSLELGDSALYFCASSARDRGSVDTQYFGPGTRLTVL.

This clonotype was seen a few times. The V and J genes are TRBV7-9 and TRBJ2-5; 9 bases fit TRBD1. Losses at the gene ends were 5 bases for V and 4 bases for J; bases not matched to a gene: 5. The CDR3 is 14 amino acids. CDR1 and CDR2 (germline): SEHNR, FQNEAQ (reference sequence). CDR3 sequence: CASSHRGRGETQYF. In DNA, the CDR3 is TGTGCCAGCAGCCACAGGGGGCGAGGAGAGACCCAGTACTTC.